This T cell receptor beta chain came from a study of blood T cells in healthy people across ages. Using a J-beta primer mix together with a sample-barcoded 5' primer, a second PCR was run for roughly 6 to 12 cycles. TCRdb processed the 5' RACE reads anew with MiXCR; each CDR3 protein has one entry. Among almost 800,000 distinct CDR3 sequences listed, roughly 60% were seen once. As regards this clonotype: At one end, the junction sequence differs from germline, possibly due to a read error.

CDR1 and CDR2 from the germline V gene are SGHRS and YFSETQ. The CDR3 is made up of 13 amino acids. The sequence derives from a man aged 25-40 years in good health. The V gene is TRBV5-1, the J gene TRBJ2-5; unclear D gene. Sequencing was carried out using blood. This CDR3 is CASSLDRKENQYF. In nucleotides, the CDR3 is TGCGCCAGCAGCCTGGACCGGAAAGAGAACCAGTACTTC.